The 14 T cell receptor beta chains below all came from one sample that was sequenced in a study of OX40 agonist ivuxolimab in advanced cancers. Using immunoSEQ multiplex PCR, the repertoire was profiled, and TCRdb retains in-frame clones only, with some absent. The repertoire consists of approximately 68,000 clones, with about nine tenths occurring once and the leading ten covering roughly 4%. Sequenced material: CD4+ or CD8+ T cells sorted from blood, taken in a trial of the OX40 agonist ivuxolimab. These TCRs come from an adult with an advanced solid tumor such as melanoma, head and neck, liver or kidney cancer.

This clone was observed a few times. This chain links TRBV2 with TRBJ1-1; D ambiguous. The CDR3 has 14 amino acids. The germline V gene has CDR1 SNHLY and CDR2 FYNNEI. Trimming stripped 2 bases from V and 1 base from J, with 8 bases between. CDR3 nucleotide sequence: TGTGCCAGCAGTGAACGGCGCGGGAACACTGAAGCTTTCTTT. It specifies CASSERRGNTEAFF. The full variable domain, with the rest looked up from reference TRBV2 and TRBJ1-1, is EPEVTQTPSHQVTQMGQEVILRCVPISNHLYFYWYRQILGQKVEFLVSFYNNEISEKSEIFDDQFSVERPDGSNFTLKIRSTKLEDSAMYFCASSERRGNTEAFFGQGTRLTVV.

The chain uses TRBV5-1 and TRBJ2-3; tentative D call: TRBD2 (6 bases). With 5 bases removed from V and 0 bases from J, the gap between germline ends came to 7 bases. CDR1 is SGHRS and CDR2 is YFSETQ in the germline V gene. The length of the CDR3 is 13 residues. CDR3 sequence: CASREGSTDTQYF. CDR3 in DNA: TGCGCCAGCAGGGAGGGGAGCACAGATACGCAGTATTTT.

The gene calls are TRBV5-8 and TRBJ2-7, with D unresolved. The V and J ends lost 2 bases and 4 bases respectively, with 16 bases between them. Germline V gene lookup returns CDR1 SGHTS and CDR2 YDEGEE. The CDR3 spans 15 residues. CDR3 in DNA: TGTGCCAGCAGCTTTGACGGGCGGCCGCCGTACGAGCAGTACTTC. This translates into CASSFDGRPPYEQYF.

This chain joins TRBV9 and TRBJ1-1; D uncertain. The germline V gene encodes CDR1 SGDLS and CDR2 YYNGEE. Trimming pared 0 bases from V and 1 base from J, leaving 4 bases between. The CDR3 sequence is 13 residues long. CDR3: CASSVASNTEAFF. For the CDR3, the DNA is TGTGCCAGCAGCGTAGCCTCGAACACTGAAGCTTTCTTT. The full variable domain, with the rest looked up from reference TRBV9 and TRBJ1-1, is DSGVTQTPKHLITATGQRVTLRCSPRSGDLSVYWYQQSLDQGLQFLIQYYNGEERAKGNILERFSAQQFPDLHSELNLSSLELGDSALYFCASSVASNTEAFFGQGTRLTVV.

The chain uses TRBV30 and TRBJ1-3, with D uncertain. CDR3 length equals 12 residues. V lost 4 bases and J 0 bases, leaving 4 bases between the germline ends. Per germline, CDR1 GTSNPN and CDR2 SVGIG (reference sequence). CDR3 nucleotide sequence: TGTGCCTGGAAGAGCTCTGGAAACACCATATATTTT. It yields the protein CAWKSSGNTIYF.

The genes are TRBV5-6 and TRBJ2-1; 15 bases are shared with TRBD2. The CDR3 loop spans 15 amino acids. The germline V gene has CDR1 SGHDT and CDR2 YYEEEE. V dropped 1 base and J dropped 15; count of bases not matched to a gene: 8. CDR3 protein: CASSLRWTSGRVAFF. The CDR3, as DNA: TGTGCCAGCAGCTTGCGTTGGACTAGCGGGAGGGTGGCGTTCTTC.

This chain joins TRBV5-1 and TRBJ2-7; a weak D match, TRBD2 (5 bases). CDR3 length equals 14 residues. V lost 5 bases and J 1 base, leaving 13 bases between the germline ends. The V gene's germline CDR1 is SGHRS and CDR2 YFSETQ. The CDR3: CASREASWSYEQYF. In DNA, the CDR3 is TGCGCCAGCAGGGAGGCTAGCTGGTCCTACGAGCAGTACTTC.

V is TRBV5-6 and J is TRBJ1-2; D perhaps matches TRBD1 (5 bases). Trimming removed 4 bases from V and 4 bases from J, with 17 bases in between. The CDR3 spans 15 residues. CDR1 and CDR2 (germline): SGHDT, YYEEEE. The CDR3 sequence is CASSGGTVSFYGYTF. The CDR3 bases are TGTGCCAGCAGCGGTGGGACGGTCTCCTTCTATGGCTACACCTTC.

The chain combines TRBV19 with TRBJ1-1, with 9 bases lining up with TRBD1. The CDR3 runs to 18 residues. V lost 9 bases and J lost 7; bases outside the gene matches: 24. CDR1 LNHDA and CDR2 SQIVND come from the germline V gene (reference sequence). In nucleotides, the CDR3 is TGTGCCAGCCGACCAAACGGACAGGGGAAGACGAAAAAACATGAAGCTTTCTTT. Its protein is CASRPNGQGKTKKHEAFF.

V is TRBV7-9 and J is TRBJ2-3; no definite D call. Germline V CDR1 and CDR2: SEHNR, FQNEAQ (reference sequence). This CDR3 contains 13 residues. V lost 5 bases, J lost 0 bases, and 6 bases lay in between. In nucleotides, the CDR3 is TGTGCCAGCAGCGCCGTTAGCACAGATACGCAGTATTTT. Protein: CASSAVSTDTQYF. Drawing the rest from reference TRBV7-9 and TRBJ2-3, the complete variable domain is DTGVSQNPRHKITKRGQNVTFRCDPISEHNRLYWYRQTLGQGPEFLTYFQNEAQLEKSRLLSDRFSAERPKGSFSTLEIQRTEQGDSAMYLCASSAVSTDTQYFGPGTRLTVL.

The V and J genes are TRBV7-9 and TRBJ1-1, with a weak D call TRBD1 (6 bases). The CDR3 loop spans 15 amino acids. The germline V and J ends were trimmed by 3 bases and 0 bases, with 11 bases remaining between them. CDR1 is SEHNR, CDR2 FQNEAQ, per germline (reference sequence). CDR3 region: CASSFMDSMNTEAFF. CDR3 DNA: TGTGCCAGCAGCTTCATGGACAGCATGAACACTGAAGCTTTCTTT.

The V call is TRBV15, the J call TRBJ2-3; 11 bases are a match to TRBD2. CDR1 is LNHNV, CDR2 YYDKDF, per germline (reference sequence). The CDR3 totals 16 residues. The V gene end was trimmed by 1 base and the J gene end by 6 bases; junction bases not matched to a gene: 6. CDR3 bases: TGTGCCACCAGCAGAGGATTAGCGGGGGGGCGGGATACGCAGTATTTT. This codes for CATSRGLAGGRDTQYF.

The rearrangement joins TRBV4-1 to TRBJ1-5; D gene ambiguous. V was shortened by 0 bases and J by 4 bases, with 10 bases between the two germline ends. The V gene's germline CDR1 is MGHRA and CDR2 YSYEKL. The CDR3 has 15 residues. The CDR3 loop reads CASSQEMERNQPQHF. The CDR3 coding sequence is TGCGCCAGCAGCCAAGAGATGGAAAGAAATCAGCCCCAGCATTTT.

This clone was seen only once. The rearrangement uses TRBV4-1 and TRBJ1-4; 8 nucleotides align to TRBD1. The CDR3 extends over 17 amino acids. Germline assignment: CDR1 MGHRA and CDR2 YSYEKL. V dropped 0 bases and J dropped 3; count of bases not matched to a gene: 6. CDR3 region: CASSQEVRTGPNEKLFF. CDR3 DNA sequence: TGCGCCAGCAGCCAAGAGGTACGGACAGGGCCTAATGAAAAACTGTTTTTT.